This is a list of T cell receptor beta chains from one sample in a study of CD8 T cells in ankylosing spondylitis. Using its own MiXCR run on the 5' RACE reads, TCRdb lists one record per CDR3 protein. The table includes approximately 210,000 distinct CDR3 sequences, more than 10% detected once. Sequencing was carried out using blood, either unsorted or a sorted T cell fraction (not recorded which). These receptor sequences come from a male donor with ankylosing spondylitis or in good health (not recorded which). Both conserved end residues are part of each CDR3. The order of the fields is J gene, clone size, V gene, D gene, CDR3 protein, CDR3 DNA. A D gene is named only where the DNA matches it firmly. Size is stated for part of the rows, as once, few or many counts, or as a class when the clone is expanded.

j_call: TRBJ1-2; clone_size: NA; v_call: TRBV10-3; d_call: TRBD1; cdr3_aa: CAISESGTDINYGYTF; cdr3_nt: TGTGCCATCAGTGAGTCCGGGACAGATATTAACTATGGCTACACCTTC
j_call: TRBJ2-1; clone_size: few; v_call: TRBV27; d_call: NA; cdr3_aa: CASSFGLPLGNEQFF; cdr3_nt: TGTGCCAGCAGTTTTGGGCTACCTCTAGGCAATGAGCAGTTCTTC
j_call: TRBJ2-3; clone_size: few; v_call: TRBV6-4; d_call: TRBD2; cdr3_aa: CASSGLAGTTDTQYF; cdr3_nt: TGTGCCAGCAGTGGACTAGCGGGAACCACAGATACGCAGTATTTT
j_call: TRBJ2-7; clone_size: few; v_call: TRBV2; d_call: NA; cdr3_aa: CASSEWESANAYEQYF; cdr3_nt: TGTGCCAGCAGTGAATGGGAAAGCGCGAACGCCTACGAGCAGTACTTC
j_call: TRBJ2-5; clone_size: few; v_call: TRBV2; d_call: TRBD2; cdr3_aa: CASSEGLAVQETQYF; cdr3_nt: TGTGCCAGCAGCGAGGGACTAGCGGTTCAAGAGACCCAGTACTTC
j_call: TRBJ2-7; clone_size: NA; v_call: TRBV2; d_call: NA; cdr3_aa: CASTSDTQAYEQYF; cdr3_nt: TGTGCCAGCACCTCGGACACGCAGGCCTACGAGCAGTACTTC
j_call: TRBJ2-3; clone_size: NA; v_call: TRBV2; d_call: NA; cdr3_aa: CASSSRTADTQYF; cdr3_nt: TGTGCCAGCAGTTCCAGGACGGCAGATACGCAGTATTTT
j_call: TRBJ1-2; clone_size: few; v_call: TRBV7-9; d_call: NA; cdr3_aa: CASSFRGGLPINYGYTF; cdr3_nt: TGTGCCAGCAGCTTCCGGGGTGGCCTTCCCATTAACTATGGCTACACCTTC
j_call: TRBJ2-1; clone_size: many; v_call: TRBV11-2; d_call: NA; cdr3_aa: CASSLGQSYNEQFF; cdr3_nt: TGTGCCAGCAGCTTAGGGCAGAGCTACAATGAGCAGTTCTTC
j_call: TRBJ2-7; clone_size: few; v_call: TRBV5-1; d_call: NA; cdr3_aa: CASSLGQGGVEQYF; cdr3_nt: TGCGCCAGCAGCTTGGGGCAGGGGGGCGTCGAGCAGTACTTC
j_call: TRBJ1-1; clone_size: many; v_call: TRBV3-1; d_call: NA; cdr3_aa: CASSQGGYVATEAFF; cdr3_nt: TGTGCCAGCAGCCAAGGGGGTTATGTGGCCACTGAAGCTTTCTTT
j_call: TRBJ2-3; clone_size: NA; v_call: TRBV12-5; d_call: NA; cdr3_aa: CASGLGYVGQSTDTQYF; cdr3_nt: TGTGCTAGTGGTTTGGGGTACGTGGGGCAAAGCACAGATACGCAGTATTTT
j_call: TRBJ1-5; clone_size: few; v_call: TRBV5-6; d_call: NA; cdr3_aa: CASSRGAVYSNQPQHF; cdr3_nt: TGTGCCAGCAGCCGAGGGGCGGTGTATAGCAATCAGCCCCAGCATTTT
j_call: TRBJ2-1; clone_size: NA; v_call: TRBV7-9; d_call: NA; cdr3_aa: CASSLLRWVVGEQFF; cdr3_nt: TGTGCCAGCAGCTTGCTGAGGTGGGTGGTGGGGGAGCAGTTCTTC
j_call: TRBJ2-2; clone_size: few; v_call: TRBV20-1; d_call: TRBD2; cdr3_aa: CSARDPLAGSELNTGELFF; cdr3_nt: TGCAGTGCTAGAGATCCACTAGCGGGTTCGGAATTGAACACCGGGGAGCTGTTTTTT
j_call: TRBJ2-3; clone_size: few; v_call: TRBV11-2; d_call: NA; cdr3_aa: CASSRSTSSTDTQYF; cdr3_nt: TGTGCCAGCAGCCGAAGTACATCGAGCACAGATACGCAGTATTTT
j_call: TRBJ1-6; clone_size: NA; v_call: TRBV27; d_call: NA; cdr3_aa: CASSLGAAPLHF; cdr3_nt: TGTGCCAGCAGTTTGGGGGCCGCACCCCTCCACTTT
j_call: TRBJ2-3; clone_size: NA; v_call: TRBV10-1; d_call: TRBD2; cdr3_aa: CASSDIGGGAADTQYF; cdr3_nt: TGCGCCAGCAGTGACATCGGCGGGGGGGCCGCAGATACGCAGTATTTT
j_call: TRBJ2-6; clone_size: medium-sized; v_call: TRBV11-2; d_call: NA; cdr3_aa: CASKRGANVLTF; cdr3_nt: TGTGCCAGCAAACGCGGGGCCAACGTCCTGACTTTC
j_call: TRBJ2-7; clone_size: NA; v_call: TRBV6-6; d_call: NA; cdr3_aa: CASTRFSGTEQYF; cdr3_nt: TGTGCCAGCACTCGATTCTCCGGGACAGAGCAGTACTTC
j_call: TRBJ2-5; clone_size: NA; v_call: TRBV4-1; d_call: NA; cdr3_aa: CASSHVGGSQETQYF; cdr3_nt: TGCGCCAGCAGCCACGTAGGGGGGTCTCAAGAGACCCAGTACTTC
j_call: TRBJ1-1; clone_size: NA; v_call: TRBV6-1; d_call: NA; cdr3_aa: CASSDRENTEAFF; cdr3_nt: TGTGCCAGCAGTGACAGGGAGAACACTGAAGCTTTCTTT
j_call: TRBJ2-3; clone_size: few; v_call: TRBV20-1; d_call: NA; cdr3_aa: CSASSHPLVGDTQYF; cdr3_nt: TGCAGTGCTAGTAGTCACCCACTAGTAGGAGATACGCAGTATTTT
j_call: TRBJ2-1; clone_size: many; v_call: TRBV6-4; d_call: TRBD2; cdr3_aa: CASSASTSGSYNEQFF; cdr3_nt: TGTGCCAGCAGTGCCTCTACTAGCGGGAGTTACAATGAGCAGTTCTTC
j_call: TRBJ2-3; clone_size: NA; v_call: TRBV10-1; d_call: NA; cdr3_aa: CASRGLQDTQYF; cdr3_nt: TGCGCCAGCAGGGGACTTCAGGATACGCAGTATTTT